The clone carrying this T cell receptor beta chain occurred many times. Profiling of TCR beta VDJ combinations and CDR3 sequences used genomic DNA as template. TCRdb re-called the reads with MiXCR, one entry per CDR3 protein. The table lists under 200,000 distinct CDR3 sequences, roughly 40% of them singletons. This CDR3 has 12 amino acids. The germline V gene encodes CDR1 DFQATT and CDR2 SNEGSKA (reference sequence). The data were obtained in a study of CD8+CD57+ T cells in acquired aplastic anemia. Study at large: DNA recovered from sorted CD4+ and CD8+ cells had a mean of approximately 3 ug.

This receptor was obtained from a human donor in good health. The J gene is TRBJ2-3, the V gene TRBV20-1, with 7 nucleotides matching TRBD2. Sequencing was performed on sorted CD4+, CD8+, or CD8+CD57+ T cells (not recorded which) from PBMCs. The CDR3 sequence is CTRAGKGDTQYF. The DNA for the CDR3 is TGCACTAGAGCGGGAAAGGGCGATACGCAGTATTTT.